Listed here is a single T cell receptor (beta chain). What it binds is not known. Separate from the roughly 700-subject first cohort was the approximately 120-subject validation cohort, to which the donors belonged. The data originate from a study of cytomegalovirus exposure and HLA in healthy donors. Overall study: The approximately 110 validation repertoires used the same platform as the 650 to 850 first-cohort repertoires, a later analysis reported. General study findings and limits: Confirmation in vitro established that a few CMV-associated chains were specific for CMV antigens. Within the approximately 110 validation repertoires, first-cohort TCR clusters tended to co-occur, according to a later analysis.

TCRdb keeps only in-frame clones here, not all; method: immunoSEQ multiplex PCR. There are more than 80,000 clones in the sample; about 96% occur only once, and about 1.3% lies in the top ten. The CDR3 has 19 amino acids. This TCR came from a woman under 30 in good health and CMV-seronegative. The J gene is TRBJ2-1, the V gene TRBV1; the D call TRBD2 from the table was never checked on the DNA. TRBV1 is tagged as a pseudogene. What was sequenced was PBMCs. The CDR3 sequence: CTSSQHDVEFRTPINEQFF. CDR3 nucleotides: TGCACCAGCAGCCAACATGACGTCGAGTTTAGGACTCCAATCAATGAGCAGTTCTTC.